Shown below are 9 T cell receptor beta chains from a single sample sequenced in a study of blood T cell repertoires in COVID-19. This table comes from immunoSEQ multiplex PCR, and its TCRdb copy is limited to in-frame clones, with some not included. The sample has 13,000 or so clones; roughly 78% are singletons. The sample comprised peripheral blood. These receptors were collected from a human donor in a cohort sampled during active COVID-19.

This chain joins TRBV19 and TRBJ2-7, with 11 bases lining up with TRBD2. CDR3 length: 17 residues. The V gene end was trimmed by 5 bases and the J gene end by 3 bases; junction bases not matched to a gene: 12. Germline lookup yields CDR1 LNHDA and CDR2 SQIVND (reference sequence). CDR3 nucleotides: TGTGCCAGTAGTGTACAGACCGGGACTAGCGGTTACTACGAGCAGTACTTC. Amino acids: CASSVQTGTSGYYEQYF.

This clone appeared a few times. The rearrangement uses TRBV5-5 and TRBJ2-7, with 9 bases that match TRBD1. V lost 7 bases, J lost 2 bases, and 4 bases stayed unmatched. The CDR3 extends over 13 amino acids. Looked up from germline, CDR1 is SGHKS and CDR2 is YYEKEE (reference sequence). The CDR3 region has the DNA TGTGCCAGCCACAGGGGGCCGCCCTACGAGCAGTACTTC. The encoded protein is CASHRGPPYEQYF.

This clone showed up just once. The chain is built from TRBV19 and TRBJ1-1, with a tentative D call TRBD1 (5 bases). This CDR3 is 13 amino acids long. V lost 5 bases, J lost 11 bases, and 18 bases lay in between. The V gene's germline CDR1 is LNHDA and CDR2 SQIVND (reference sequence). The CDR3 DNA reads TGTGCCAGTAGTCCCGGGACTCTTATATGGGCTTTCTTT. Encoded protein: CASSPGTLIWAFF. The complete variable domain, with remaining parts taken from reference TRBV19 and TRBJ1-1, reads DGGITQSPKYLFRKEGQNVTLSCEQNLNHDAMYWYRQDPGQGLRLIYYSQIVNDFQKGDIAEGYSVSREKKESFPLTVTSAQKNPTAFYLCASSPGTLIWAFFGQGTRLTVV.

The chain is built from TRBV12-3 or TRBV12-4 and TRBJ2-5, with a possible D match to TRBD2 (5 bases). CDR3 length: 12 residues. Trimming cost V 4 bases and J 3 bases, with 6 bases left between them. CDR3 amino acids: CASSWTEETQYF. DNA of the CDR3: TGTGCCAGCAGTTGGACTGAAGAGACCCAGTACTTC.

The gene calls are TRBV5-1 and TRBJ1-1; D is ambiguous. Germline V gene sequence: CDR1 SGHRS, CDR2 YFSETQ. This CDR3 has 14 residues. Trimming cost V 5 bases and J 1 base, with 12 bases left between them. The CDR3 bases are TGCGCCAGCAGGGCCACGGGGAGGAACACTGAAGCTTTCTTT. Its translation: CASRATGRNTEAFF.

The chain's CDR3 is CSFPYREILFF. The CDR3, as DNA: TGCAGTTTTCCCTACAGGGAAATCCTTTTCTTT. The chain links TRBV20-1 to TRBJ1-1; D might be TRBD1 (6 bases). Germline loops: CDR1 DFQATT, CDR2 SNEGSKA (reference sequence). The V end lost 8 bases, the J end lost 13 bases, and 20 bases lay between the germline ends. There are 11 residues in the CDR3.

This clone was seen a handful of times. The V and J genes are TRBV7-2 and TRBJ2-5; no firm D call. Trimming left V 5 bases short and J 2 bases short, with 9 bases between. Per germline, CDR1 SGHTA and CDR2 FQGNSA. The CDR3 runs to 13 residues. The CDR3 nucleotides read TGTGCCAGCAGCAGAGGTCGGCAAGAGACCCAGTACTTC. It yields the protein CASSRGRQETQYF.

The genes are TRBV5-4 and TRBJ1-1; 7 bases map to TRBD1. The V gene end was trimmed by 5 bases and the J gene end by 5 bases; junction bases not matched to a gene: 12. The CDR3 loop spans 15 amino acids. CDR1 and CDR2 from the germline V gene are SGHNT and YYREEE (reference sequence). CDR3: CASSYGPTRGTEAFF. The CDR3 DNA follows: TGTGCCAGCAGTTATGGACCAACCAGGGGGACTGAAGCTTTCTTT.

J is TRBJ2-1 and V is TRBV18; possible D gene TRBD2, 6 bases. The V end lost 5 bases, the J end lost 7 bases, and 12 bases lay between the germline ends. Germline CDR1 reads KGHSH; CDR2 reads LQKENI. This CDR3 is 13 amino acids long. CDR3 protein: CASSDTGGNEQFF. The CDR3 bases are TGTGCCAGCTCAGATACAGGAGGGAATGAGCAGTTCTTC.